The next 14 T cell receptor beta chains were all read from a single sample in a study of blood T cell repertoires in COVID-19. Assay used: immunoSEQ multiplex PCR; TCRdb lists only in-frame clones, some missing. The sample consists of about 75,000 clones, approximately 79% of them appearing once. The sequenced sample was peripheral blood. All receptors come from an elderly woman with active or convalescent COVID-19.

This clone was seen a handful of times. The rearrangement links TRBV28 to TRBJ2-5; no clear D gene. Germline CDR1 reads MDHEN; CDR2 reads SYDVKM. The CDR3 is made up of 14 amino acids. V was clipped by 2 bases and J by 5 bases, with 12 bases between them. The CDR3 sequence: CASSLVEDVETQYF. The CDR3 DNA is TGTGCCAGCAGTTTAGTTGAGGATGTTGAGACCCAGTACTTC.

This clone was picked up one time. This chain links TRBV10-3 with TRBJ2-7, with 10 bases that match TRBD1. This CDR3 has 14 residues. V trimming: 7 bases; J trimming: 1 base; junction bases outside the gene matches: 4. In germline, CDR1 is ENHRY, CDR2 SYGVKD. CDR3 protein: CAINGTGASYEQYF. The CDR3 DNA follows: TGTGCCATCAATGGGACAGGGGCTTCCTACGAGCAGTACTTC.

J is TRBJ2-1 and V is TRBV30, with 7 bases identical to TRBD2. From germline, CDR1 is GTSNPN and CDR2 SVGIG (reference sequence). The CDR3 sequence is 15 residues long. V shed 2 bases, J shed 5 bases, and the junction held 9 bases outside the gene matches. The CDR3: CAWSQGLGVDNEQFF. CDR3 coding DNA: TGTGCCTGGAGTCAAGGACTAGGCGTCGACAATGAGCAGTTCTTC.

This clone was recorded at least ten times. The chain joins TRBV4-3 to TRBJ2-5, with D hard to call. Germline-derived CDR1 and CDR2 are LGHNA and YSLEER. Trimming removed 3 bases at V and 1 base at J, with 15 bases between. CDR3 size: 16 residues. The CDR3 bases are TGCGCCAGCAGCCAGTGGGTGGCGGCGAGCCAAGAGACCCAGTACTTC. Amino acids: CASSQWVAASQETQYF.

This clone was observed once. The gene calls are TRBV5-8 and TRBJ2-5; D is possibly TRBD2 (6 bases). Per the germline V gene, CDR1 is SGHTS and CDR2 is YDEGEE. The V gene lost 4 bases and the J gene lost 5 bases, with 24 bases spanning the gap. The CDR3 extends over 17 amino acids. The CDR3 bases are TGTGCCAGCAGCAAACCCCCGGGACTCCCGAAGGGGGAGACCCAGTACTTC. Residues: CASSKPPGLPKGETQYF.

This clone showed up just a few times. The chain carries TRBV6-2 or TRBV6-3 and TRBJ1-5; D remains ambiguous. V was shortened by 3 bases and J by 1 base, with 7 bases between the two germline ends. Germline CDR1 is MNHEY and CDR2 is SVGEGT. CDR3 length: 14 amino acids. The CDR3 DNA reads TGTGCCAGCAGTTATATCCAGAGCAATCAGCCCCAGCATTTT. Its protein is CASSYIQSNQPQHF.

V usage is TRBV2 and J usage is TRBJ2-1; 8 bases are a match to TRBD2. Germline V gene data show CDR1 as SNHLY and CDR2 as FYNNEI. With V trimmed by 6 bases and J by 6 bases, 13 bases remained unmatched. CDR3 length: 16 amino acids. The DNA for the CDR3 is TGTGCCAGCAGAGACTACCTCAGCGGGAGCGCCAATGAGCAGTTCTTC. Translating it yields CASRDYLSGSANEQFF.

This CDR3 is CATSDLTRGDGYTF. CDR3 nucleotide sequence: TGTGCCACCAGTGATTTGACCAGGGGCGATGGCTACACCTTC. The rearrangement uses TRBV24-1 and TRBJ1-2, with D possibly being TRBD1 (6 bases). The CDR3 covers 14 residues. Trimming removed 0 bases from V and 6 bases from J, with 10 bases in between. Germline CDR1 reads KGHDR; CDR2 reads SFDVKD.

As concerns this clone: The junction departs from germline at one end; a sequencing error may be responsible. CDR3 sequence reads: CATSRVAGPEQFF. The CDR3 DNA follows: TGTGCCACCAGTAGAGTAGCGGGACCCGAGCAGTTCTTC. The V gene is TRBV15, the J gene TRBJ2-1; 8 nucleotides match TRBD2. The CDR3 has 13 amino acids. Germline-derived CDR1 and CDR2 are LNHNV and YYDKDF (reference sequence).

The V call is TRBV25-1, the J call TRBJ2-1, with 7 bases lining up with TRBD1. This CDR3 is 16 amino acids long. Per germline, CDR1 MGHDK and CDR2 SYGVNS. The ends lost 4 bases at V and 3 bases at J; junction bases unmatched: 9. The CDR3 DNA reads TGTGCCAGCAGTGGAACCGGGACAGCCAGCTACAATGAGCAGTTCTTC. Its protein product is CASSGTGTASYNEQFF.

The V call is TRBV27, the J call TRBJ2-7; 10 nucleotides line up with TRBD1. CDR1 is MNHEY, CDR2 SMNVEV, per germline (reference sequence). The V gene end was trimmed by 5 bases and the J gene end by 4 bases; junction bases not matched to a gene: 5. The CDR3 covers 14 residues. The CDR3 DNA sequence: TGTGCCAGCAGTAGGAAGGACAGGGGGTACGAGCAGTACTTC. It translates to CASSRKDRGYEQYF.

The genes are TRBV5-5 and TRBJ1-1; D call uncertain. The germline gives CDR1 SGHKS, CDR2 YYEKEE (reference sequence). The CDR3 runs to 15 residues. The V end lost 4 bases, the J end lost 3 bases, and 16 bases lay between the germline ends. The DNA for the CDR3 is TGTGCCAGCAGCGACTACCCGCTTGTATACACTGAAGCTTTCTTT. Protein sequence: CASSDYPLVYTEAFF.

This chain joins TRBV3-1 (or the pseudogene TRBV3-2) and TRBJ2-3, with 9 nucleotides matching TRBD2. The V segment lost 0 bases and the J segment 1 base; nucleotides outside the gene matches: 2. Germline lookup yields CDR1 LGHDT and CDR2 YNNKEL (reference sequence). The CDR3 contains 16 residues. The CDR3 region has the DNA TGTGCCAGCAGCCAAGATATAGCGGGAGGCACAGATACGCAGTATTTT. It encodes CASSQDIAGGTDTQYF.

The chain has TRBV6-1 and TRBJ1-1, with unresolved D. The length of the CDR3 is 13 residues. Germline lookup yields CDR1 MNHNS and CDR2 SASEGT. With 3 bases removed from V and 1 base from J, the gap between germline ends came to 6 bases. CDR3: CASSEAENTEAFF. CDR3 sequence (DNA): TGTGCCAGCAGTGAGGCAGAGAACACTGAAGCTTTCTTT.